What follows are 28 T cell receptor beta chains derived from one specimen sequenced in a study of CD8 T cells in ankylosing spondylitis. One entry per CDR3 protein results from TCRdb running MiXCR on the 5' RACE reads. The top ten clones hold about 3% of a sample with roughly 120,000 distinct CDR3 sequences, approximately 15% of them seen once. Sequencing was performed on blood, either unsorted or a sorted T cell fraction (not recorded which). All receptors derive from a female donor with ankylosing spondylitis or in good health (not recorded which).

The J gene is TRBJ2-2, the V gene TRBV29-1; tentatively, D is TRBD1 (5 bases). V was trimmed by 2 bases and J by 6 bases, leaving 16 bases between them. Germline CDR1 SQVTM, CDR2 ANQGSEA. The CDR3 is made up of 15 amino acids. In DNA, the CDR3 is TGCAGCGTTGAATCGCGCACAGGAAGGTCCGGGGAGCTGTTTTTT. It encodes CSVESRTGRSGELFF.

This clonotype occurred many times. The gene calls are TRBV5-1 and TRBJ2-3; no definite D call. The germline gives CDR1 SGHRS, CDR2 YFSETQ. Trimming took 4 bases from V and 4 from J, leaving 16 bases between them. This CDR3 region has 15 residues. The CDR3 reads CASSPSLQSADTQYF. The CDR3 DNA reads TGCGCCAGCAGCCCGTCCCTACAGTCTGCAGATACGCAGTATTTT.

With respect to this clonotype: This sequence may be a read error, since a much larger clone differs from it by one base. This rearrangement joins TRBV27 to TRBJ2-3; tentatively, D is TRBD1 (5 bases). The CDR3 has 15 amino acids. Germline CDR1 is MNHEY and CDR2 is SMNVEV (reference sequence). V gave up 6 bases and J gave up 4 bases, with 17 bases separating them. The CDR3 loop is CASRSDRRSADTQYF. DNA of the CDR3: TGTGCCAGCAGGAGTGACAGACGAAGCGCAGATACGCAGTATTTT.

This clonotype occurred many times. The CDR3 reads CASSFGRSEQYF. The DNA of the CDR3 is TGTGCCAGCAGCTTTGGGCGTTCCGAGCAGTACTTC. V gene TRBV7-2 combines with J gene TRBJ2-7; D is uncertain. V gave up 3 bases and J gave up 6 bases, with 9 bases separating them. The CDR3 has 12 amino acids. From germline, CDR1 is SGHTA and CDR2 FQGNSA.

V and J are TRBV5-1 and TRBJ1-1, with 8 bases that match TRBD1. The V and J ends lost 9 bases and 7 bases, in that order; junction bases with no gene match: 14. This CDR3 spans 14 amino acids. Germline-derived CDR1 and CDR2 are SGHRS and YFSETQ. CDR3 coding DNA: TGCGCCACCTCGCAATACCAGGGGGCCGATGAAGCTTTCTTT. This codes for CATSQYQGADEAFF.

V gene TRBV25-1 combines with J gene TRBJ2-7; TRBD1 agrees at 11 bases. CDR3 length: 14 amino acids. V trimming: 6 bases; J trimming: 6 bases; junction bases outside the gene matches: 7. Germline CDR1 MGHDK, CDR2 SYGVNS. CDR3 DNA sequence: TGTGCCAGCAGCCGGACAGGGGGCGTGAGCGAGCAGTACTTC. It translates to CASSRTGGVSEQYF.

This clonotype came up many times. This rearrangement joins TRBV27 to TRBJ2-2; D may be TRBD1 (6 bases). V was clipped by 2 bases and J by 7 bases, with 23 bases between them. There are 18 residues in the CDR3. The germline CDR1 and CDR2 sequences are MNHEY and SMNVEV (reference sequence). CDR3 nucleotides: TGTGCCAGCAGTTTAGTCCGGGCAGGGGACGGAGTTGGCGGGGAGCTGTTTTTT. It specifies CASSLVRAGDGVGGELFF.

At least ten counts were recorded for this clonotype. This sequence joins TRBV5-1 and TRBJ2-2; D not certain. CDR3 length: 14 residues. Trimming stripped 0 bases from V and 2 bases from J, with 5 bases between. Germline V gene lookup returns CDR1 SGHRS and CDR2 YFSETQ. The CDR3 loop reads CASSLDPNTGELFF. The CDR3 coding sequence is TGCGCCAGCAGCTTGGACCCCAACACCGGGGAGCTGTTTTTT.

The genes are TRBV6-1 and TRBJ2-5; weak D call: TRBD1 (6 bases). There are 13 residues in the CDR3. Trimming stripped 7 bases from V and 2 bases from J, with 11 bases between. The germline CDR1 and CDR2 sequences are MNHNS and SASEGT. The CDR3 region is CASKRGQQETQYF. DNA of the CDR3: TGTGCCAGCAAGCGCGGACAGCAAGAGACCCAGTACTTC.

Points on this clonotype: A single base separates this from a much larger clone, so it may be a read error. This chain links TRBV20-1 with TRBJ1-5, with D tentatively TRBD1 (5 bases). The CDR3 consists of 15 residues. Trimming shortened V by 0 bases and J by 4 bases, and 13 bases separated the two germline ends. Germline V gene lookup returns CDR1 DFQATT and CDR2 SNEGSKA (reference sequence). The CDR3 DNA sequence: TGCAGTGCTAGAGAAGGGGCGGGTAAGAATCAGCCCCAGCATTTT. This gives the protein CSAREGAGKNQPQHF.

The V gene is TRBV18, the J gene TRBJ2-5; 7 positions agree with TRBD1. The CDR3 totals 13 residues. V gave up 6 bases and J gave up 0 bases; unmatched junction bases: 1. Germline V gene data show CDR1 as KGHSH and CDR2 as LQKENI. CDR3 in DNA: TGTGCCAGCTCGGGACAGCACCAAGAGACCCAGTACTTC. Translation gives CASSGQHQETQYF.

This clonotype showed up many times. The V gene is TRBV20-1, the J gene TRBJ1-1, with D uncertain. V was pared by 3 bases and J by 0 bases, with 8 bases between. The CDR3 is 13 amino acids. Germline V gene sequence: CDR1 DFQATT, CDR2 SNEGSKA (reference sequence). In nucleotides, the CDR3 is TGCAGTGCTAGCCAATCTATGAACACTGAAGCTTTCTTT. Residues: CSASQSMNTEAFF.

In this sample, this clonotype turned up many times. The DNA for the CDR3 is TGTGCCATCAGTTCGGGACAGAGTTCACCCCTCCACTTT. It specifies CAISSGQSSPLHF. The chain has TRBV10-3 and TRBJ1-6; TRBD1 aligns across 7 bases. This CDR3 has 13 amino acids. Trimming at V came to 5 bases and at J to 9 bases, leaving 4 bases not matched to a gene. Looked up from germline, CDR1 is ENHRY and CDR2 is SYGVKD.

V is TRBV7-9 and J is TRBJ1-2; D gene unclear. Looked up from germline, CDR1 is SEHNR and CDR2 is FQNEAQ (reference sequence). CDR3 length: 14 residues. V dropped 5 bases and J dropped 4 bases, with 14 bases sitting between them. The CDR3 protein is CASSIVEGGYGYTF. The CDR3 DNA reads as TGTGCCAGCAGCATAGTGGAGGGCGGCTATGGCTACACCTTC. The whole variable domain, filled in from reference TRBV7-9 and TRBJ1-2, reads DTGVSQNPRHKITKRGQNVTFRCDPISEHNRLYWYRQTLGQGPEFLTYFQNEAQLEKSRLLSDRFSAERPKGSFSTLEIQRTEQGDSAMYLCASSIVEGGYGYTFGSGTRLTVV.

J is TRBJ2-2 and V is TRBV7-3, with 13 bases lining up with TRBD2. CDR1 SGHTA and CDR2 FQGTGA come from the germline V gene. Losses at the gene ends were 5 bases for V and 5 bases for J; bases not matched to a gene: 11. The CDR3 consists of 18 residues. CDR3 coding DNA: TGTGCCAGCAGCCGTGGACTAGCGGGAGTGGGGGTAACCGGGGAGCTGTTTTTT. Residues: CASSRGLAGVGVTGELFF.

This clonotype has only a few counts. This chain links TRBV12-3 or TRBV12-4 with TRBJ1-1; D remains ambiguous. CDR3 length: 13 residues. The V gene lost 2 bases and the J gene lost 1 base, with 5 bases spanning the gap. The CDR3 is CASSLSANTEAFF. The CDR3 DNA reads TGTGCCAGCAGTTTATCCGCGAACACTGAAGCTTTCTTT.

V usage is TRBV6-1 and J usage is TRBJ2-1, with 7 bases fitting TRBD2. The germline gives CDR1 MNHNS, CDR2 SASEGT. The CDR3 has 14 residues. With 6 bases clipped from V and 3 bases from J, the junction kept 5 bases outside the gene matches. In nucleotides, the CDR3 is TGTGCCAGCAGACCGGGACTAATCTACAATGAGCAGTTCTTC. Its translation: CASRPGLIYNEQFF.

This chain connects TRBV20-1 to TRBJ2-2; no clear D. Germline V CDR1 and CDR2: DFQATT, SNEGSKA (reference sequence). The ends were cut back, 6 bases at V and 0 bases at J, with 11 bases in the middle. This CDR3 has 14 amino acids. CDR3 region: CSARQVANTGELFF. The CDR3 coding sequence is TGCAGTGCCCGCCAGGTGGCGAACACCGGGGAGCTGTTTTTT.

V and J are TRBV5-4 and TRBJ2-7; TRBD2 aligns across 9 bases. Per germline, CDR1 SGHNT and CDR2 YYREEE (reference sequence). The CDR3 contains 16 residues. The J segment lost 5 bases and the V segment lost 2 bases, leaving 11 bases of the junction unmatched. The CDR3 DNA follows: TGTGCCAGCAGCTTCGCCTATAGCGGGAGTACTAACGAGCAGTACTTC. Its protein product is CASSFAYSGSTNEQYF.

This clonotype was found many times. This chain joins TRBV20-1 and TRBJ2-7; a weak D match, TRBD1 (5 bases). The CDR3 consists of 11 residues. The germline CDR1 and CDR2 sequences are DFQATT and SNEGSKA (reference sequence). V lost 4 bases to trimming and J lost 5 bases, with 9 bases between them. This CDR3 reads CSATRTNEQYF. The CDR3 bases are TGCAGTGCTACCCGGACAAACGAGCAGTACTTC.

This clonotype was seen many times. V is TRBV20-1 and J is TRBJ2-7; 8 nucleotides match TRBD1. Germline CDR1 DFQATT, CDR2 SNEGSKA (reference sequence). The junction had 11 bases not matched to a gene; V was cut back by 5 bases and J by 5 bases. CDR3 length equals 14 residues. For the CDR3, the DNA is TGCAGTGCTCCCCGGGACAGGTCCCCCAACGAGCAGTACTTC. Amino acids: CSAPRDRSPNEQYF.

The V and J genes are TRBV11-1 and TRBJ1-1; TRBD1 agrees at 7 bases. Germline V gives CDR1 SGHAT, CDR2 FQDESV (reference sequence). Trimming removed 5 bases from V and 11 bases from J; junction bases left unmatched: 11. CDR3 size: 13 residues. The CDR3 loop is CASSPRQGVRAFF. CDR3 DNA: TGTGCCAGCAGCCCAAGACAGGGAGTAAGGGCTTTCTTT.

This clonotype has a handful of counts. This rearrangement joins TRBV15 to TRBJ2-6; D is ambiguous. The CDR3 spans 15 residues. V gave up 3 bases and J gave up 1 base, with 7 bases separating them. CDR1 and CDR2 from the germline V gene are LNHNV and YYDKDF (reference sequence). CDR3 DNA: TGTGCCACCAGCAGTCTTAGATCTGGGGCCAACGTCCTGACTTTC. This encodes CATSSLRSGANVLTF. The variable domain in full, with the rest retrieved from reference TRBV15 and TRBJ2-6, is DAMVIQNPRYQVTQFGKPVTLSCSQTLNHNVMYWYQQKSSQAPKLLFHYYDKDFNNEADTPDNFQSRRPNTSFCFLDIRSPGLGDTAMYLCATSSLRSGANVLTFGAGSRLTVL.

This clonotype showed up just a few times. V is TRBV11-2 and J is TRBJ2-2; D is perhaps TRBD1 or TRBD2 (6 bases each). The CDR3 consists of 15 residues. Between the trimmed V and J ends, which lost 5 bases and 2 bases, there was a span of 12 bases. From germline, CDR1 is SGHAT and CDR2 FQNNGV. The CDR3 loop is CASSAGTLNTGELFF. CDR3 coding DNA: TGTGCCAGCAGCGCGGGGACACTAAACACCGGGGAGCTGTTTTTT.

This clonotype occurred a few times. The rearrangement links TRBV20-1 to TRBJ1-5; D is possibly TRBD1 (5 bases). V lost 0 bases and J 4 bases, leaving 10 bases between the germline ends. Germline V gene data show CDR1 as DFQATT and CDR2 as SNEGSKA (reference sequence). CDR3 length: 14 residues. This CDR3 is CSARDLGGNQPQHF. The DNA for the CDR3 is TGCAGTGCTAGAGATCTTGGGGGTAATCAGCCCCAGCATTTT.

This clonotype has ten or more counts. V gene TRBV5-1 combines with J gene TRBJ2-2; 10 nucleotides line up with TRBD2. The CDR3 loop spans 17 amino acids. V shed 1 base and J 7 bases; nucleotides not matched to a gene: 10. Germline CDR1 reads SGHRS; CDR2 reads YFSETQ. CDR3 residues: CASSLRLAGDKGGELFF. The CDR3 DNA sequence: TGCGCCAGCAGCTTGCGGCTAGCGGGAGATAAGGGCGGGGAGCTGTTTTTT.

The genes are TRBV14 and TRBJ2-7; no clear D. Germline V gene data show CDR1 as SGHDN and CDR2 as FVKESK. V was cut by 1 base and J by 6 bases, with 10 bases left in between. This CDR3 is built from 13 residues. CDR3: CASSQVWGSEQYF. The CDR3 nucleotides are TGTGCCAGCAGCCAAGTATGGGGATCCGAGCAGTACTTC.

V and J are TRBV7-9 and TRBJ2-5; TRBD2 matches at 7 bases. The V segment lost 4 bases and the J segment 5 bases; nucleotides outside the gene matches: 10. The CDR3 has 15 amino acids. Germline CDR1 is SEHNR and CDR2 is FQNEAQ (reference sequence). The CDR3 here is CASSSASGRSETQYF. CDR3 coding DNA: TGTGCCAGCAGCTCCGCTAGCGGCCGAAGCGAGACCCAGTACTTC.